Ten or more counts support the clone carrying this TCR beta chain. The target antigen is unknown. The source of the sample is a study of identical twins. Study observations and caveats: Fewer insertions marked abundant cord blood beta clonotypes; young adult naive trended weakly, memory not at all. Sharing of beta out-of-frame sequences by twins showed a weaker excess.

Template switching supplied a universal primer site; unique molecular identifiers were carried on the cDNA. TCRdb re-derived calls from the 5' RACE reads in MiXCR, one entry per CDR3 protein. The top ten clones hold around 2.1% of a sample with around 280,000 distinct CDR3 sequences, less than 9% of them seen once. Per the germline V gene, CDR1 is KGHDR and CDR2 is SFDVKD. The V end lost 0 bases, the J end lost 7 bases, and 14 bases lay between the germline ends. This CDR3 is built from 15 residues. These records were also assigned to another study, of yellow fever vaccine responses in identical twins.

The sequence came from a woman in her late teens or twenties in good health. Sequences were obtained from memory (CD45RO+) T cells sorted from blood. The chain links TRBV24-1 to TRBJ1-2, with D maybe TRBD1 (5 bases). CDR3 in DNA: TGTGCCACCAGTGATTTGCGGGGCTTTTACCCTGGCTACACCTTC. Its translation: CATSDLRGFYPGYTF.